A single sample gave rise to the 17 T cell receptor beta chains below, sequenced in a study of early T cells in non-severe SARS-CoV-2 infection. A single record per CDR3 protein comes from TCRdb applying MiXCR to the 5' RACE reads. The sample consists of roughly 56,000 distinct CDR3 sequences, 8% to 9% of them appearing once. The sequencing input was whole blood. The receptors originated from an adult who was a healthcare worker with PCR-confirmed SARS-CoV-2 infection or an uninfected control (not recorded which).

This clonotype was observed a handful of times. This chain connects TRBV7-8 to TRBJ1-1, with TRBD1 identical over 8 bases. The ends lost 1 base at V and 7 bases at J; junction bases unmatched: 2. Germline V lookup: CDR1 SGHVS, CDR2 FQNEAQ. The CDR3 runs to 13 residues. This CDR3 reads CASSLGGQDEAFF. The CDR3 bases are TGTGCCAGCAGCTTAGGGGGACAGGATGAAGCTTTCTTT.

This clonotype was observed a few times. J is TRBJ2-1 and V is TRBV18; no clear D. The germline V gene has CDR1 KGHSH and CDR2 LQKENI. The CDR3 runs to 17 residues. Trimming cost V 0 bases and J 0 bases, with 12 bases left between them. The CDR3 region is CASSPPVRTSSYNEQFF. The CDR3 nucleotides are TGTGCCAGCTCACCACCGGTGAGGACGAGCTCCTACAATGAGCAGTTCTTC.

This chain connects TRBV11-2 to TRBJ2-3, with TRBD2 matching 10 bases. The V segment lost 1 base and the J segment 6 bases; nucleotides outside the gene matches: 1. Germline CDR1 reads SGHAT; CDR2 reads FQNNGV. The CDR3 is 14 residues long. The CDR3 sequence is CASSLGTSGDTQYF. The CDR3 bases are TGTGCCAGCAGCTTAGGGACTAGCGGCGATACGCAGTATTTT.

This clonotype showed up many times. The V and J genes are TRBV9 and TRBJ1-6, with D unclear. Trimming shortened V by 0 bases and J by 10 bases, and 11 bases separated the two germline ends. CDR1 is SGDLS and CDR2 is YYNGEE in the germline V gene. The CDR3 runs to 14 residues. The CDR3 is CASSVGENSSPLHF. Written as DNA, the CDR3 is TGTGCCAGCAGCGTAGGGGAAAACTCCTCACCCCTCCACTTT.

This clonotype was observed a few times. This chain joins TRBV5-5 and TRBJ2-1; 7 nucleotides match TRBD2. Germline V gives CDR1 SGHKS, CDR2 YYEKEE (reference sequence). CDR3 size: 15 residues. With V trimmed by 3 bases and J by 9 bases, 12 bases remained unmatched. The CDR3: CASSSEGLSYREQFF. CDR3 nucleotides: TGTGCCAGCAGCTCCGAGGGACTATCATACCGTGAGCAGTTCTTC.

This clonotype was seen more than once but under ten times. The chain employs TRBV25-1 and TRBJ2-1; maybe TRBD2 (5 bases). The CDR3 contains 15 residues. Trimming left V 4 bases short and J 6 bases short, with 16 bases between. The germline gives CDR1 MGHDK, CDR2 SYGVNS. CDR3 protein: CASSGPDWFTNEQFF. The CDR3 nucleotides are TGTGCCAGCAGTGGGCCGGACTGGTTTACCAATGAGCAGTTCTTC. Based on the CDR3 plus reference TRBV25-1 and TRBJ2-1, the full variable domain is EADIYQTPRYLVIGTGKKITLECSQTMGHDKMYWYQQDPGMELHLIHYSYGVNSTEKGDLSSESTVSRIRTEHFPLTLESARPSHTSQYLCASSGPDWFTNEQFFGPGTRLTVL.

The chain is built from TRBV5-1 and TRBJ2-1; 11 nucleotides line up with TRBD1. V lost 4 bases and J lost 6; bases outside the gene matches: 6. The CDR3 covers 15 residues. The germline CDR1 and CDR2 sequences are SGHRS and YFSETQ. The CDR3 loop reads CASSPGDRGTNEQFF. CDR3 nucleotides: TGCGCCAGCAGCCCCGGGGACAGGGGGACCAATGAGCAGTTCTTC.

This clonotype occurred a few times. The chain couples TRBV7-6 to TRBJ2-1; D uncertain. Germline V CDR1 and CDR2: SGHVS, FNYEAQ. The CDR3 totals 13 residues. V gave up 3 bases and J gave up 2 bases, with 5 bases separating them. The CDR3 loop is CASSFSAYNEQFF. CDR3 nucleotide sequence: TGTGCCAGCAGCTTCAGCGCCTACAATGAGCAGTTCTTC.

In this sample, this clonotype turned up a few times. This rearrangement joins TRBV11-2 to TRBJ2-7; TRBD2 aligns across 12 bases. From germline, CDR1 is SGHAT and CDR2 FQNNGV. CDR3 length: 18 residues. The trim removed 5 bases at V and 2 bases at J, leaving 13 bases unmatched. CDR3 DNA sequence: TGTGCCAGCAGCGAACACCTCAGACTAGCGGGGGCCCCCTACGAGCAGTACTTC. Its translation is CASSEHLRLAGAPYEQYF. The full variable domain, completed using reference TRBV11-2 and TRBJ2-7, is EAGVAQSPRYKIIEKRQSVAFWCNPISGHATLYWYQQILGQGPKLLIQFQNNGVVDDSQLPKDRFSAERLKGVDSTLKIQPAKLEDSAVYLCASSEHLRLAGAPYEQYFGPGTRLTVT.

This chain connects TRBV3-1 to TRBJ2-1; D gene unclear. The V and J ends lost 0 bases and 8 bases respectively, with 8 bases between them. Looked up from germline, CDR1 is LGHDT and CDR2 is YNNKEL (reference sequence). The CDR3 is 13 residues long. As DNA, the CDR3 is TGTGCCAGCAGCCAAGAAGCCGGATATGAGCAGTTCTTC. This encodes CASSQEAGYEQFF.

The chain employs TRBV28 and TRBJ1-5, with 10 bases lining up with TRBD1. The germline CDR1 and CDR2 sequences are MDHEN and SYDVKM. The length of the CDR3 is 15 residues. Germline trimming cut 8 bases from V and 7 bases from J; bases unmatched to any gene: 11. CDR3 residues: CASLFGTGAGQPQHF. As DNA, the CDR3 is TGTGCCAGCTTATTTGGGACAGGGGCGGGCCAGCCCCAGCATTTT. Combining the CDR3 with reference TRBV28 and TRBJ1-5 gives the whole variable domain DVKVTQSSRYLVKRTGEKVFLECVQDMDHENMFWYRQDPGLGLRLIYFSYDVKMKEKGDIPEGYSVSREKKERFSLILESASTNQTSMYLCASLFGTGAGQPQHFGDGTRLSIL.

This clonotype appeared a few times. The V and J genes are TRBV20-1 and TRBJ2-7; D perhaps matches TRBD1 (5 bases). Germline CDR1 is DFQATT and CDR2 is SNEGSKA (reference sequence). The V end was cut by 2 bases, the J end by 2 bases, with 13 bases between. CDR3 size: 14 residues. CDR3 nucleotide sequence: TGCAGTGCTAGAAGGGCAGGGCTTACCTACGAGCAGTACTTC. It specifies CSARRAGLTYEQYF.

This chain's CDR3 is CSARAPREGNGELFF. The DNA for the CDR3 is TGCAGTGCTAGAGCTCCGCGGGAGGGGAACGGGGAGCTGTTTTTT. This chain links TRBV20-1 with TRBJ2-2, with 9 bases lining up with TRBD2. CDR1 is DFQATT, CDR2 SNEGSKA, per germline (reference sequence). The V gene end was trimmed by 1 base and the J gene end by 7 bases; junction bases not matched to a gene: 7. The CDR3 extends over 15 amino acids.

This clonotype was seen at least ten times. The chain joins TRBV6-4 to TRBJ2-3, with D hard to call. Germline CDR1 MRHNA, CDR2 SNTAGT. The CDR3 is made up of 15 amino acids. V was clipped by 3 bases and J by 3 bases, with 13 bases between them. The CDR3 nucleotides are TGTGCCAGCAGTGAAAAGCTGGAAGCTACAGATACGCAGTATTTT. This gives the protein CASSEKLEATDTQYF.

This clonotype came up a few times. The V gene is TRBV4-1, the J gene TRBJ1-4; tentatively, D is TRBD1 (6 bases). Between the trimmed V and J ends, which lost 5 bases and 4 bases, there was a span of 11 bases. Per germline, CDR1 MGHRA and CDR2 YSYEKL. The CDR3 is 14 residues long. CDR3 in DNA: TGCGCCAGCAGCACCGGGACAAGTAATGAAAAACTGTTTTTT. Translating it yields CASSTGTSNEKLFF.

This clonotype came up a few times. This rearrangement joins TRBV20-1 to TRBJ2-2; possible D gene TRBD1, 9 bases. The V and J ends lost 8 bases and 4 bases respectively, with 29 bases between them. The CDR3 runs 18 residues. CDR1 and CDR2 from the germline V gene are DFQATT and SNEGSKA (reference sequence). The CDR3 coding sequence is TGCAGTTACGATAACAGGGGGCAACGGGCGGGAGGCACCGGGGAGCTGTTTTTT. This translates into CSYDNRGQRAGGTGELFF.

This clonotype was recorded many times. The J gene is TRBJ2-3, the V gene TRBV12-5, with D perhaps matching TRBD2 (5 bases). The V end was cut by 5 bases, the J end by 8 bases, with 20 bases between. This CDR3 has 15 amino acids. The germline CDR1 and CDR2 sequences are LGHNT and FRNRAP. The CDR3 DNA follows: TGTGCTAGTGGTCCTGCGGGTTCACGATCCGGTACGCAGTATTTT. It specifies CASGPAGSRSGTQYF. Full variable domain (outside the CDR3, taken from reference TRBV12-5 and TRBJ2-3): DARVTQTPRHKVTEMGQEVTMRCQPILGHNTVFWYRQTMMQGLELLAYFRNRAPLDDSGMPKDRFSAEMPDATLATLKIQPSEPRDSAVYFCASGPAGSRSGTQYFGPGTRLTVL.